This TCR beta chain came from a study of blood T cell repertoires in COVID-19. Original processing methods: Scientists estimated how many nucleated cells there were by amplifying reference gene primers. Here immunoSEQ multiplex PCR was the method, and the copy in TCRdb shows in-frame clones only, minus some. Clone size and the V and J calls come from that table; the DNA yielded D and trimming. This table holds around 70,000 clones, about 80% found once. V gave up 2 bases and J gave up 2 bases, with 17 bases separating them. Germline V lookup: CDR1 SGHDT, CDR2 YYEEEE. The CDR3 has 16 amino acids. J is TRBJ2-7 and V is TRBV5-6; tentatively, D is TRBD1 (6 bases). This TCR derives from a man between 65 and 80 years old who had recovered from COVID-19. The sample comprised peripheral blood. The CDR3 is CASSLARGAGAYEQYF. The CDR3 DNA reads TGTGCCAGCAGCTTAGCGAGGGGAGCAGGGGCCTACGAGCAGTACTTC. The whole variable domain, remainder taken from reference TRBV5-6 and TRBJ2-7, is DAGVTQSPTHLIKTRGQQVTLRCSPKSGHDTVSWYQQALGQGPQFIFQYYEEEERQRGNFPDRFSGHQFPNYSSELNVNALLLGDSALYLCASSLARGAGAYEQYFGPGTRLTVT.